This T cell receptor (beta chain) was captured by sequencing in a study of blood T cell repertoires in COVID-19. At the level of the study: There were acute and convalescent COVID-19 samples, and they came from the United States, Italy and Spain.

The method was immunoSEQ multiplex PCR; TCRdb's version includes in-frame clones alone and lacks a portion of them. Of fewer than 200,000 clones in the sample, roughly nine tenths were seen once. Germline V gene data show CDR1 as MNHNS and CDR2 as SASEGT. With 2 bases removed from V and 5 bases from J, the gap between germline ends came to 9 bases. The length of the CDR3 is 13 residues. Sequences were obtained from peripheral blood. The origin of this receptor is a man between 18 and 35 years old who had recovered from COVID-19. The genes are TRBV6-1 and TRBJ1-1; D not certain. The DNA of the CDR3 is TGTGCCAGCAGTGAAAGAGGGTCTACTGAAGCTTTCTTT. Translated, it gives CASSERGSTEAFF.